Listed here are 4 T cell receptor beta chains from one sample, sequenced in a study of T cell repertoires in cytomegalovirus infection (dated by TCRdb to the late 2010s). These reads were obtained on an Illumina HiSeq 1500. The public reads were run again by TCRdb, first through fastp at Q25 and then through MiXCR, and only productive beta chains were kept. All rows with the same CDR3 protein become a single entry with the most common DNA and genes. For this sample there are about 130,000 distinct CDR3 sequences; less than 9.5% appear just once. About 9.5% of the sample comes from the top ten. The sequenced material came from PBMCs. Receptors were obtained from a human donor in good health (CMV status not recorded). Some clones in this sample may be carry-over from other donors' samples.

The chain combines TRBV27 with TRBJ1-5, with no clear D. The germline V and J ends were trimmed by 7 bases and 6 bases, with 16 bases remaining between them. The CDR3 spans 14 residues. CDR1 and CDR2 (germline): MNHEY, SMNVEV (reference sequence). The CDR3 DNA follows: TGTGCCAGCACCATCTCAAAAGGAGTTCAGCCCCAGCATTTT. This gives the protein CASTISKGVQPQHF.

This clonotype has only a few counts. The genes are TRBV29-1 and TRBJ2-1, with D uncertain. This CDR3 has 11 residues. Looked up from germline, CDR1 is SQVTM and CDR2 is ANQGSEA. Between the trimmed V and J ends, which lost 4 bases and 9 bases, there was a span of 10 bases. Here the CDR3 reads CSVVQLVEQFF. In DNA, the CDR3 is TGCAGCGTTGTCCAATTAGTTGAGCAGTTCTTC.

This chain links TRBV6-2 or TRBV6-3 with TRBJ2-4; D perhaps matches TRBD2 (6 bases). Germline V CDR1 and CDR2: MNHEY, SVGEGT. V was shortened by 6 bases and J by 5 bases, with 14 bases between the two germline ends. This CDR3 is 14 amino acids long. The CDR3 sequence is CASRPAGSENIQYF. The DNA of the CDR3 is TGTGCCAGCAGGCCTGCCGGGAGCGAAAACATTCAGTACTTC.

The chain employs TRBV29-1 and TRBJ1-2; no clear D. The CDR3 spans 11 residues. The germline gives CDR1 SQVTM, CDR2 ANQGSEA. The CDR3 protein is CSGYSDYGYTF. For the CDR3, the DNA is TGCAGTGGGTACAGCGACTATGGCTACACCTTC.